Listed below are T cell receptor beta chains from one sample, sequenced in a study of OX40 agonist ivuxolimab in advanced cancers. Produced via immunoSEQ multiplex PCR; TCRdb's table is partial and in-frame only. The sample includes about 26,000 clones, around nine tenths of them seen just once. This specimen was CD4+ or CD8+ T cells sorted from blood, taken in a trial of the OX40 agonist ivuxolimab. These receptor sequences come from an adult with an advanced solid tumor such as melanoma, head and neck, liver or kidney cancer. CDR3s leave out the opening cysteine and the closing phenylalanine or tryptophan.

J gene: TRBJ2-7; V gene: TRBV5-6; CDR3 protein: ASSPPGLYEQY
J gene: TRBJ2-3; V gene: TRBV27; CDR3 protein: ASIFGGTQY
J gene: TRBJ2-5; V gene: TRBV11-3; CDR3 protein: ASSPRGLADPRETQY
J gene: TRBJ1-6; V gene: TRBV19; CDR3 protein: ASSGTDSPGVNSPLH
J gene: TRBJ2-3; V gene: TRBV11-3; CDR3 protein: ASSLDRLAGGSSDTQY
J gene: TRBJ1-5; V gene: TRBV28; CDR3 protein: ASTSTPGGGQPQH
J gene: TRBJ2-1; V gene: TRBV9; CDR3 protein: ASNRDSVVNEQF
J gene: TRBJ2-4; V gene: TRBV5-6; CDR3 protein: ASSLKETGAKNIQY
J gene: TRBJ1-1; V gene: TRBV19; CDR3 protein: ASSTMGVEAF
J gene: TRBJ2-3; V gene: TRBV25-1; CDR3 protein: ASSGASGTTVFEDTQY
J gene: TRBJ2-7; V gene: TRBV9; CDR3 protein: ASSAWGRPYEQY